Following are 27 T cell receptor beta chains from one sample sequenced in a study of OX40 agonist ivuxolimab in advanced cancers. Sequencing used immunoSEQ multiplex PCR; TCRdb keeps in-frame clones, though not all of them. Of 69,000 or so clones detected, 70% to 90% appear once; the ten largest clones hold roughly 0.59%. The source was CD4+ or CD8+ T cells sorted from blood, collected in a trial of the OX40 agonist ivuxolimab. The receptor source for this set is an adult with an advanced solid tumor such as melanoma, head and neck, liver or kidney cancer.

This clone was counted a few times. The chain joins TRBV29-1 to TRBJ2-7; D ambiguous. The germline gives CDR1 SQVTM, CDR2 ANQGSEA. Between the trimmed V and J ends, which lost 1 base and 1 base, there was a span of 11 bases. The CDR3 has 14 amino acids. The CDR3 region has the DNA TGCAGCGTTGAAGGAGAGGAGACATCCTACGAGCAGTACTTC. Protein: CSVEGEETSYEQYF.

The chain couples TRBV9 to TRBJ2-1, with TRBD2 matching 10 bases. This CDR3 comprises 17 residues. The germline V gene has CDR1 SGDLS and CDR2 YYNGEE. With V trimmed by 3 bases and J by 3 bases, 9 bases remained unmatched. This CDR3 is CASSARSSGGNYNEQFF. CDR3 in DNA: TGTGCCAGCAGCGCGCGCTCTAGCGGGGGAAACTACAATGAGCAGTTCTTC.

The chain combines TRBV6-5 with TRBJ1-6; 8 bases line up with TRBD1. The length of the CDR3 is 15 residues. Losses at the gene ends were 2 bases for V and 5 bases for J; bases not matched to a gene: 2. The germline gives CDR1 MNHEY, CDR2 SVGAGI. The CDR3: CASSYQDRDNSPLHF. In nucleotides, the CDR3 is TGTGCCAGCAGTTACCAGGACAGGGATAATTCACCCCTCCACTTT.

This clone was counted between two and nine times. Other DNA sequences in this sample translate to the same CDR3. The chain joins TRBV6-1 to TRBJ1-1; D remains ambiguous. This CDR3 region has 13 residues. V dropped 2 bases and J dropped 3 bases, with 7 bases sitting between them. Germline V gene data show CDR1 as MNHNS and CDR2 as SASEGT. The CDR3 coding sequence is TGTGCCAGCAGTGAAAAGGGAGACACTGAAGCTTTCTTT. Translation: CASSEKGDTEAFF.

The chain couples TRBV10-3 to TRBJ2-3; 8 nucleotides match TRBD1. Germline CDR1 reads ENHRY; CDR2 reads SYGVKD. After removal of 4 bases from V and 10 bases from J, the junction contained 4 bases not matched to a gene. This CDR3 contains 12 residues. The CDR3 sequence is CAISGQGNSQYF. The CDR3 DNA is TGTGCCATCAGTGGACAGGGGAATTCGCAGTATTTT.

The chain links TRBV5-6 to TRBJ1-5; 8 positions match TRBD1. Germline values: CDR1 SGHDT, CDR2 YYEEEE. The CDR3 has 14 amino acids. The V segment lost 3 bases and the J segment 4 bases; nucleotides outside the gene matches: 3. CDR3 protein: CASSYYRGNQPQHF. CDR3 in DNA: TGTGCCAGCAGCTACTACAGGGGGAATCAGCCCCAGCATTTT. Variable domain in full (rest from reference TRBV5-6 and TRBJ1-5): DAGVTQSPTHLIKTRGQQVTLRCSPKSGHDTVSWYQQALGQGPQFIFQYYEEEERQRGNFPDRFSGHQFPNYSSELNVNALLLGDSALYLCASSYYRGNQPQHFGDGTRLSIL.

The J gene is TRBJ1-1, the V gene TRBV27; 7 nucleotides line up with TRBD1. J lost 5 bases, V lost 3 bases, and 6 bases had no gene match. Germline-derived CDR1 and CDR2 are MNHEY and SMNVEV (reference sequence). CDR3 size: 14 residues. The CDR3 protein is CASSFYRGGTEAFF. For the CDR3, the DNA is TGTGCCAGCAGTTTTTACAGGGGAGGAACTGAAGCTTTCTTT.

The CDR3 region has the DNA TGTGCCAGCAGCCAAGATCACGGGGGCCGCAATCAGCCCCAGCATTTT. Translating gives CASSQDHGGRNQPQHF. The chain links TRBV4-2 to TRBJ1-5; D is perhaps TRBD1 (6 bases). Trimming pared 0 bases from V and 2 bases from J, leaving 11 bases between. Per germline, CDR1 LGHNA and CDR2 YNFKEQ. The CDR3 totals 16 residues.

The chain employs TRBV5-4 and TRBJ1-1; 8 nucleotides agree with TRBD1. In germline, CDR1 is SGHNT, CDR2 YYREEE (reference sequence). With V trimmed by 2 bases and J by 1 base, 4 bases remained unmatched. CDR3 length equals 15 residues. The CDR3: CASSFMTGANTEAFF. The CDR3 nucleotides read TGTGCCAGCAGCTTCATGACAGGGGCGAACACTGAAGCTTTCTTT. Full variable domain (remainder filled in from reference TRBV5-4 and TRBJ1-1): ETGVTQSPTHLIKTRGQQVTLRCSSQSGHNTVSWYQQALGQGPQFIFQYYREEENGRGNFPPRFSGLQFPNYSSELNVNALELDDSALYLCASSFMTGANTEAFFGQGTRLTVV.

The rearrangement links TRBV18 to TRBJ1-1; 12 bases fit TRBD1. This CDR3 contains 18 residues. Germline lookup yields CDR1 KGHSH and CDR2 LQKENI. V shed 1 base, J shed 4 bases, and the junction held 10 bases outside the gene matches. The CDR3 sequence is CASSPREGTGGSGTEAFF. Written as DNA, the CDR3 is TGTGCCAGCTCACCACGGGAGGGGACAGGGGGCTCGGGCACTGAAGCTTTCTTT.

This clone was recorded a few times. The CDR3 sequence is CASSLGQQGQPQHF. DNA for the CDR3: TGTGCCAGCAGCTTGGGCCAGCAAGGTCAGCCCCAGCATTTT. V and J are TRBV7-9 and TRBJ1-5, with D uncertain. The length of the CDR3 is 14 residues. Germline CDR1 and CDR2: SEHNR and FQNEAQ (reference sequence). The V end lost 3 bases, the J end lost 6 bases, and 12 bases lay between the germline ends.

The chain couples TRBV11-3 to TRBJ2-1; D is unresolved. The length of the CDR3 is 13 residues. CDR1 SGHNT and CDR2 YENEEA come from the germline V gene. The V and J ends lost 5 bases and 4 bases respectively, with 9 bases between them. CDR3 DNA: TGTGCCAGCAGCCGTGAGGCGTACAATGAGCAGTTCTTC. Translation gives CASSREAYNEQFF.

This clone occurred a few times. The rearrangement links TRBV6-5 to TRBJ1-6; D is unclear. Germline CDR1 is MNHEY and CDR2 is SVGAGI. The CDR3 totals 14 residues. The V and J ends lost 2 bases and 4 bases respectively, with 6 bases between them. CDR3 sequence (DNA): TGTGCCAGCAGTTACCAGCAGTATAATTCACCCCTCCACTTT. Its protein product is CASSYQQYNSPLHF.

The gene calls are TRBV5-4 and TRBJ2-3, with 7 bases that match TRBD1. The V segment lost 2 bases and the J segment 4 bases; nucleotides outside the gene matches: 7. Germline lookup yields CDR1 SGHNT and CDR2 YYREEE (reference sequence). This CDR3 contains 15 residues. Here the CDR3 DNA reads TGTGCCAGCAGCTTAGGGGGCGCAGGCTCAGATACGCAGTATTTT. Amino acid sequence: CASSLGGAGSDTQYF.

The gene calls are TRBV15 and TRBJ2-3; 12 bases agree with TRBD2. CDR1 and CDR2 (germline): LNHNV, YYDKDF (reference sequence). CDR3 length equals 16 residues. J lost 2 bases, V lost 5 bases, and 5 bases had no gene match. Written as DNA, the CDR3 is TGTGCCACCAGCCGCGGACTAGCGGGGTCCACAGATACGCAGTATTTT. Encoded protein: CATSRGLAGSTDTQYF. Filled out from reference TRBV15 and TRBJ2-3, the complete variable domain reads DAMVIQNPRYQVTQFGKPVTLSCSQTLNHNVMYWYQQKSSQAPKLLFHYYDKDFNNEADTPDNFQSRRPNTSFCFLDIRSPGLGDTAMYLCATSRGLAGSTDTQYFGPGTRLTVL.

V is TRBV30 and J is TRBJ2-6; a possible D gene is TRBD1 (6 bases). V was trimmed by 4 bases and J by 2 bases, leaving 9 bases between them. CDR3 length: 14 residues. CDR1 is GTSNPN and CDR2 is SVGIG in the germline V gene (reference sequence). CDR3 sequence reads: CAWTEGAGANVLTF. CDR3 sequence (DNA): TGTGCCTGGACCGAGGGGGCTGGGGCCAACGTCCTGACTTTC.

The chain joins TRBV7-9 to TRBJ1-5; a possible D gene is TRBD1 (6 bases). CDR1 is SEHNR, CDR2 FQNEAQ, per germline (reference sequence). V was pared by 5 bases and J by 5 bases, with 16 bases between. This CDR3 has 15 amino acids. CDR3 sequence (DNA): TGTGCCAGCAGCCAACAGGGAGGTGGGGATCAGCCCCAGCATTTT. This translates into CASSQQGGGDQPQHF.

The V call is TRBV7-2, the J call TRBJ1-2; D gene unclear. This CDR3 contains 13 residues. The V gene lost 3 bases and the J gene lost 4 bases, with 9 bases spanning the gap. Germline values: CDR1 SGHTA, CDR2 FQGNSA. CDR3 region: CASSFGRTYGYTF. The CDR3 nucleotides read TGTGCCAGCAGCTTCGGCAGGACCTATGGCTACACCTTC.

Note on this clone: A much larger clonotype is one base distant, so this may be a read error. The CDR3 DNA reads as TGCGCCAGCAGCTTGGGGGCAACTAATGAAAAACTGTTTTTT. It codes for CASSLGATNEKLFF. This chain uses TRBV5-1 with TRBJ1-4, with D unresolved. CDR1 and CDR2 from the germline V gene are SGHRS and YFSETQ. Trimming took off 0 bases at V and 0 bases at J, with 3 bases between the two ends. This CDR3 is built from 14 residues.

V gene TRBV2 combines with J gene TRBJ2-2; the D gene is possibly TRBD2 (6 bases). CDR1 and CDR2 from the germline V gene are SNHLY and FYNNEI. The CDR3 has 16 residues. Trimming cost V 5 bases and J 0 bases, with 13 bases left between them. CDR3 in DNA: TGTGCCAGCAGTCGGGACTCCGCCGCGAACACCGGGGAGCTGTTTTTT. Translating gives CASSRDSAANTGELFF.

The rearrangement links TRBV10-1 to TRBJ1-2; D uncertain. The CDR3 has 12 amino acids. V lost 3 bases, J lost 8 bases, and 10 bases lay in between. Per germline, CDR1 WNHNN and CDR2 SYGVQD (reference sequence). The CDR3 nucleotides are TGCGCCAGCAGTGATTCCATCCGCGGCTACACCTTC. Its protein product is CASSDSIRGYTF.

V is TRBV28 and J is TRBJ2-3; the D is unclear. CDR3 length equals 12 residues. V lost 2 bases and J 2 bases, leaving 2 bases between the germline ends. Per germline, CDR1 MDHEN and CDR2 SYDVKM. As DNA, the CDR3 is TGTGCCAGCAGTTTACTCACAGATACGCAGTATTTT. Protein sequence: CASSLLTDTQYF.

The V call is TRBV15, the J call TRBJ2-7, with D perhaps TRBD2 (5 bases). The CDR3 runs 14 residues. Trimming removed 1 base from V and 6 bases from J, with 13 bases in between. The V gene's germline CDR1 is LNHNV and CDR2 YYDKDF (reference sequence). The CDR3 spells CATSRAPAAAEQYF. CDR3 sequence (DNA): TGTGCCACCAGCAGAGCCCCCGCAGCGGCCGAGCAGTACTTC.

The CDR3 is CASSRSTGFNEQYF. The CDR3 DNA reads as TGTGCCAGCAGCCGGTCGACTGGGTTCAACGAGCAGTACTTC. The chain couples TRBV6-5 to TRBJ2-7; D remains ambiguous. Looked up from germline, CDR1 is MNHEY and CDR2 is SVGAGI. Trimming left V 6 bases short and J 5 bases short, with 17 bases between. This CDR3 has 14 amino acids.

V is TRBV5-1 and J is TRBJ2-5; D may match TRBD1 or TRBD2 (5 bases each). This CDR3 comprises 15 residues. Trimming took 4 bases from V and 3 from J, leaving 16 bases between them. Germline CDR1 reads SGHRS; CDR2 reads YFSETQ. In nucleotides, the CDR3 is TGCGCCAGCAGCGAACCCGGGACGCCAGAAGAGACCCAGTACTTC. Its translation: CASSEPGTPEETQYF. Full variable domain (rest looked up from reference TRBV5-1 and TRBJ2-5): KAGVTQTPRYLIKTRGQQVTLSCSPISGHRSVSWYQQTPGQGLQFLFEYFSETQRNKGNFPGRFSGRQFSNSRSEMNVSTLELGDSALYLCASSEPGTPEETQYFGPGTRLLVL.

The chain employs TRBV2 and TRBJ2-2; D possibly corresponds to TRBD1 (6 bases). Trimming stripped 5 bases from V and 2 bases from J, with 15 bases between. The germline V gene encodes CDR1 SNHLY and CDR2 FYNNEI. This CDR3 is 16 amino acids long. This chain's CDR3 is CASSLQGLVNTGELFF. The CDR3 DNA is TGTGCCAGCAGTTTACAGGGCCTGGTTAACACCGGGGAGCTGTTTTTT.

The V gene is TRBV5-1, the J gene TRBJ2-5; D gene ambiguous. The V gene lost 8 bases and the J gene lost 2 bases, with 10 bases spanning the gap. The CDR3 spans 12 residues. Germline V gene lookup returns CDR1 SGHRS and CDR2 YFSETQ. The CDR3 here is CASFSNQETQYF. For the CDR3, the DNA is TGCGCCAGTTTCAGTAATCAAGAGACCCAGTACTTC. Full variable domain (remainder filled in from reference TRBV5-1 and TRBJ2-5): KAGVTQTPRYLIKTRGQQVTLSCSPISGHRSVSWYQQTPGQGLQFLFEYFSETQRNKGNFPGRFSGRQFSNSRSEMNVSTLELGDSALYLCASFSNQETQYFGPGTRLLVL.